This T cell receptor (beta chain) was recorded in a study of blood T cell repertoires in COVID-19. Profiling relied on immunoSEQ multiplex PCR, and the TCRdb table lists in-frame clones only, not all of them. The sample records approximately 210,000 clones, around 86% being singletons. The CDR3 spans 15 residues. V shed 7 bases, J shed 0 bases, and the junction held 5 bases outside the gene matches. The germline gives CDR1 SGHRS, CDR2 YFSETQ. The specimen was PBMCs or T cells enriched from blood (not recorded which). This clonotype was obtained from a man aged 25-45 years in a cohort exposed to, infected with or recovered from COVID-19 (not recorded which). The V gene is TRBV5-1, the J gene TRBJ2-7; 12 bases map to TRBD2. The CDR3 is CASSTSGRPSYEQYF. CDR3 sequence (DNA): TGCGCCAGCTCGACTAGCGGGAGACCCTCCTACGAGCAGTACTTC. The full variable domain, with the rest looked up from reference TRBV5-1 and TRBJ2-7, is KAGVTQTPRYLIKTRGQQVTLSCSPISGHRSVSWYQQTPGQGLQFLFEYFSETQRNKGNFPGRFSGRQFSNSRSEMNVSTLELGDSALYLCASSTSGRPSYEQYFGPGTRLTVT.